A selection of T cell receptor beta chains follows, all from one sample in a study of cytomegalovirus exposure and HLA in healthy donors. Using immunoSEQ multiplex PCR, the repertoire was profiled, and TCRdb retains in-frame clones only, with some absent. The sample lists 200,000 to 250,000 clones; more than 70% were seen once. The sequencing sample was made of PBMCs. These receptors were taken from a boy between 10 and 17 years old in good health and CMV-seronegative. Each CDR3 is given without its conserved first and last residue.

v_gene	j_gene	CDR3aa
TRBV4-1	TRBJ1-5	ASSQTGTGAYNQPQH
TRBV20-1	TRBJ2-3	SAPSRDTQY
TRBV27	TRBJ2-7	ASSSLADHYEQY
TRBV11-2	TRBJ2-5	ASSLNRLAETQY
TRBV19	TRBJ2-7	ASTQTGIYEQY
TRBV9	TRBJ1-2	ASSLKLQPGGLDGYT
TRBV5-4	TRBJ1-1	ASSFGRENTEAF
TRBV5-1	TRBJ1-1	ASGPGTWGTEAF
TRBV5-6	TRBJ2-3	ASSLASPSTDTQY
TRBV27	TRBJ2-7	ASSAPLGSGYEQY
TRBV30	TRBJ2-7	AWSVLRGTAPYEQY
TRBV7-9	TRBJ2-1	ASSLGGVGNEQF
TRBV2	TRBJ2-2	ASSPGTSGAGELF
TRBV5-1	TRBJ1-5	ASSLGGGASNQPQH
TRBV6-4	TRBJ1-2	ASSEGGEYGYT
TRBV5-1	TRBJ2-7	ASSWGVPYEQY
TRBV27	TRBJ1-2	ASSLGQGGVVGYT
TRBV9	TRBJ1-2	ASSASPGTGGGYT
TRBV7-7	TRBJ2-7	ASSLGTSAAYEQY
TRBV10-3	.	ASAGGLGTYEQY
TRBV7-2	TRBJ2-6	ASSLVGTGAGANVLT
TRBV7-9	TRBJ1-1	ASSSGGNTEAF
TRBV27	TRBJ2-7	ASSLSPSGSPHEQY
TRBV6-1	TRBJ2-3	ASRRGGTRTDTQY
TRBV19	TRBJ2-2	ASSIPGRGNTGELF
TRBV6-6	TRBJ2-7	ASSYSGGFGYEQY
TRBV5-4	TRBJ2-3	ASSLTGGDTQY
TRBV7-2	TRBJ1-1	ASSLAAVNTEAF
TRBV6-1	TRBJ1-1	ASSRRETANTEAF
TRBV30	TRBJ1-2	AWSVIQGAGGYT
TRBV4-1	TRBJ2-7	ASSHGFPGLGYEQY
TRBV6-5	TRBJ2-5	ASSYRPQGGETQY
TRBV27	TRBJ1-5	ASSLYRGNQPQH
TRBV6-1	TRBJ1-1	ASSEGPLGSAF
TRBV2	TRBJ2-1	ASSVGPAGVGEQF
TRBV29-1	TRBJ2-7	SSVVSYEQY
TRBV11-2	TRBJ1-2	ASSLDRTVSYGYT
TRBV6-6	TRBJ2-1	ASSRTSGSNEQF